This entry features one TCR beta chain sequence. What it binds is unknown. Researchers reported that TCR beta cDNA libraries carried unique molecular identifiers. A single record per CDR3 protein comes from TCRdb applying MiXCR to the PCR reads. The sample holds more than 450,000 distinct CDR3 sequences; around 31% are singletons and the top ten take about 6%. The entry originates in a study of post-analysis software for immune sequencing data. Whole-study results and caveats: There were a few TRBV segments more frequent in patients than controls, and TRBV5-6, TRBV5-1 and TRBV20-1 were among them.

CDR3 length equals 18 residues. The germline V gene encodes CDR1 SGHTA and CDR2 FQGNSA. V lost 2 bases, J lost 1 base, and 20 bases lay in between. The source is a girl aged 2-17 years with multiple sclerosis. The rearrangement joins TRBV7-2 to TRBJ2-5; a weak D match, TRBD1 (5 bases). Sequencing was performed on blood. The CDR3 DNA reads TGTGCCAGCAGCTTAAGCGTAACAGGATGGACCCTCCAAGAGACCCAGTACTTC. It translates to CASSLSVTGWTLQETQYF. The entire variable domain, with the rest obtained from reference TRBV7-2 and TRBJ2-5, is as follows: GAGVSQSPSNKVTEKGKDVELRCDPISGHTALYWYRQSLGQGLEFLIYFQGNSAPDKSGLPSDRFSAERTGGSVSTLTIQRTQQEDSAVYLCASSLSVTGWTLQETQYFGPGTRLLVL.